This is a list of T cell receptor beta chains from one sample in a study of blood T cells in healthy people across ages. One entry per CDR3 protein, called by TCRdb with MiXCR from the 5' RACE reads. Of roughly 1,500,000 distinct CDR3 sequences listed, approximately 42% are singletons. The sequenced sample was blood. The source is a woman younger than 35 in good health. CDR3s include the opening cysteine and the closing phenylalanine or tryptophan. A D gene is named only where the DNA matches it firmly. Clone size is not always given. Where it is, it says once, few, many or a class for expanded clones.

j_gene,abundance,v_gene,d_gene,CDR3nt,CDR3aa
TRBJ2-1,.,TRBV4-1,.,TGCGCCAGCAGCCAAGAAGAAGGGAGCTCCTACAATGAGCAGTTCTTC,CASSQEEGSSYNEQFF
TRBJ1-2,few,TRBV6-5,.,TGTGCCAGCAGCCACCCACAGGCCTCTAACTATGGCTACACCTTC,CASSHPQASNYGYTF
TRBJ2-5,few,TRBV6-1,.,TGTGCCAGCAGCGTAGCGGTCCAAGAGACCCAGTACTTC,CASSVAVQETQYF
TRBJ2-6,once,TRBV12-3/TRBV12-4,.,TGTGCCGGCAGTTTGAGTGGGGCCAACGTCCTGACTTTC,CAGSLSGANVLTF
TRBJ2-2,.,TRBV12-3/TRBV12-4,.,TGTGCCAGCAGGAAGGACACCGGGGAGCTGTTTTTT,CASRKDTGELFF
TRBJ2-3,.,TRBV20-1,.,TGCAGTGCTAGACAACATAACACAGATACGCAGTATTTT,CSARQHNTDTQYF
TRBJ2-1,.,TRBV20-1,.,TGCAGTGCTAGCCCCCCCTACAATGAGCAGTTCTTC,CSASPPYNEQFF
TRBJ2-7,.,TRBV7-9,TRBD2,TGTGCCAGCAGCACGACTAGCGGGGGGACGACCTACGAGCAGTACTTC,CASSTTSGGTTYEQYF
TRBJ2-1,.,TRBV3-1,TRBD2,TGTGCCAGCAGCCAATGGGGGACTAGCGGGAGGGGCAGGGTAGATGAGCAGTTCTTC,CASSQWGTSGRGRVDEQFF
TRBJ2-7,.,TRBV4-1,TRBD1,TGCGCCAGCAGCCCATATTCGACAGGGAACGTCCACGAGCAGTACTTC,CASSPYSTGNVHEQYF
TRBJ2-7,many,TRBV4-1,TRBD2,TGCGCCAGCAGCCAAGATAGCGGGGGAGCCTACGAGCAGTACTTC,CASSQDSGGAYEQYF
TRBJ2-2,few,TRBV10-3,.,TGTGCCATCAGTGAGCCGCTACCCGGGGAGCTGTTTTTT,CAISEPLPGELFF
TRBJ2-1,few,TRBV12-3/TRBV12-4,.,TGTGCCAGCAGTTTTCCCGGGGGCCGGTACAATGAGCAGTTCTTC,CASSFPGGRYNEQFF